Each of the 23 T cell receptor beta chains below was sequenced from the same sample in a study of metastatic and nonmetastatic thyroid tumors. Patients underwent thyroid surgery, and none had received any treatment before it. Via MiXCR, TCRdb re-called the PCR reads. The sample lists fewer than 50,000 clones; less than 35% were seen once. The material sequenced was blood. These receptor sequences come from a male donor with papillary thyroid cancer or a benign thyroid nodule (not recorded which). Some clones in this sample may be carry-over from other donors' samples.

The sample holds a few counts of this clone. This chain links TRBV19 with TRBJ2-2; 8 bases line up with TRBD1. The germline CDR1 and CDR2 sequences are LNHDA and SQIVND (reference sequence). The CDR3 consists of 15 residues. Losses at the gene ends were 7 bases for V and 7 bases for J; bases not matched to a gene: 11. CDR3 protein: CASTPSDRASGELFF. The DNA of the CDR3 is TGTGCCAGTACTCCTTCGGACAGGGCCAGCGGGGAGCTGTTTTTT. Variable domain in full (rest from reference TRBV19 and TRBJ2-2): DGGITQSPKYLFRKEGQNVTLSCEQNLNHDAMYWYRQDPGQGLRLIYYSQIVNDFQKGDIAEGYSVSREKKESFPLTVTSAQKNPTAFYLCASTPSDRASGELFFGEGSRLTVL.

This clone was picked up many times. V usage is TRBV3-1 and J usage is TRBJ2-5; D not certain. The CDR3 loop spans 15 amino acids. Trimming pared 1 base from V and 2 bases from J, leaving 11 bases between. Germline V gene sequence: CDR1 LGHDT, CDR2 YNNKEL (reference sequence). Here the CDR3 reads CASSQGGRRQETQYF. The CDR3 DNA follows: TGTGCCAGCAGCCAAGGTGGTAGGCGTCAAGAGACCCAGTACTTC.

In its sample, this clone was seen many times. Additional DNA sequences in this sample encode the identical CDR3. The CDR3, as DNA: TGTGCCAGCAGCCATCCCGGGACAGGGGTTTCCGGTCTCCTCTCCTACGAGCAGTACTTC. Translated, it gives CASSHPGTGVSGLLSYEQYF. The V call is TRBV3-1, the J call TRBJ2-7; the match to TRBD1 covers 10 bases. The CDR3 has 20 amino acids. CDR1 is LGHDT, CDR2 YNNKEL, per germline (reference sequence). V gave up 3 bases and J gave up 0 bases; unmatched junction bases: 17.

This clone was recorded many times. The chain is built from TRBV3-1 and TRBJ2-7; D remains ambiguous. The CDR3 is 12 residues long. V was pared by 4 bases and J by 6 bases, with 10 bases between. Germline V gene data show CDR1 as LGHDT and CDR2 as YNNKEL (reference sequence). The CDR3 loop is CASSPGNFEQYF. The CDR3 DNA reads as TGTGCCAGCAGCCCTGGAAATTTCGAGCAGTACTTC.

The gene calls are TRBV28 and TRBJ2-1; the D gene is possibly TRBD2 (5 bases). Per germline, CDR1 MDHEN and CDR2 SYDVKM. The CDR3 length is 12 residues. V was cut by 2 bases and J by 9 bases, with 8 bases left in between. The CDR3 protein is CASSLKTSEQFF. In DNA, the CDR3 is TGTGCCAGCAGTTTAAAAACTAGTGAGCAGTTCTTC. Using reference TRBV28 and TRBJ2-1 for the parts outside the CDR3, the full variable domain is DVKVTQSSRYLVKRTGEKVFLECVQDMDHENMFWYRQDPGLGLRLIYFSYDVKMKEKGDIPEGYSVSREKKERFSLILESASTNQTSMYLCASSLKTSEQFFGPGTRLTVL.

The sample holds many counts of this clone. The V call is TRBV6-2 or TRBV6-3, the J call TRBJ2-3, with 7 bases that match TRBD2. CDR1 and CDR2 from the germline V gene are MNHEY and SVGEGT. This CDR3 has 17 residues. Trimming at V came to 2 bases and at J to 2 bases, leaving 10 bases not matched to a gene. This CDR3 reads CASSYAMLADFTDTQYF. CDR3 coding DNA: TGTGCCAGCAGTTACGCGATGCTAGCGGATTTCACAGATACGCAGTATTTT.

This clone appeared many times. V and J are TRBV14 and TRBJ2-7, with D uncertain. This CDR3 spans 14 amino acids. In germline, CDR1 is SGHDN, CDR2 FVKESK. The V end was cut by 0 bases, the J end by 9 bases, with 15 bases between. Here the CDR3 reads CASSQDGYGNGQYF. The CDR3 DNA reads as TGTGCCAGCAGCCAAGATGGATATGGGAACGGGCAGTACTTC.

On this clone: An end of the junction does not agree with germline; a read error may underlie this. The rearrangement links TRBV7-9 to TRBJ2-2, with a tentative D call TRBD1 (6 bases). Per germline, CDR1 SEHNR and CDR2 FQNEAQ (reference sequence). This CDR3 is 15 amino acids long. CDR3 loop: CASMSRGYDTGDLFF. The CDR3, as DNA: TGTGCCAGCATGTCAAGGGGGTATGACACCGGGGACCTGTTTTTT. Complete variable domain (other parts from reference TRBV7-9 and TRBJ2-2): DTGVSQNPRHKITKRGQNVTFRCDPISEHNRLYWYRQTLGQGPEFLTYFQNEAQLEKSRLLSDRFSAERPKGSFSTLEIQRTEQGDSAMYLCASMSRGYDTGDLFFGEGSRLTVL.

The chain is built from TRBV7-2 and TRBJ1-2; D may be TRBD1 (5 bases). Per germline, CDR1 SGHTA and CDR2 FQGNSA. This CDR3 spans 18 amino acids. The V and J ends lost 5 bases and 0 bases respectively, with 22 bases between them. CDR3 coding DNA: TGTGCCAGCAGCATATCCCTAAGGGACGTAGGGGCTAACTATGGCTACACCTTC. Encoded protein: CASSISLRDVGANYGYTF.

Many counts were recorded for this clone. This chain uses TRBV7-9 with TRBJ1-1; the match to TRBD1 covers 7 bases. Looked up from germline, CDR1 is SEHNR and CDR2 is FQNEAQ (reference sequence). Losses at the gene ends were 5 bases for V and 3 bases for J; bases not matched to a gene: 9. This CDR3 is 15 amino acids long. The CDR3 DNA sequence: TGTGCCAGCAGCCGGCCAGCCGGGACAGACACTGAAGCTTTCTTT. Translation: CASSRPAGTDTEAFF.

This clone has at least ten counts. The rearrangement uses TRBV5-4 and TRBJ2-3; 10 bases map to TRBD1. V was pared by 4 bases and J by 3 bases, with 5 bases of the junction left unmatched. Germline CDR1 reads SGHNT; CDR2 reads YYREEE (reference sequence). This CDR3 contains 15 residues. The DNA for the CDR3 is TGTGCCAGCAGCCCACCGGGACAGGGGACAGATACGCAGTATTTT. Protein: CASSPPGQGTDTQYF.

The V gene is TRBV20-1, the J gene TRBJ2-1; a weak D match, TRBD1 (5 bases). Trimming stripped 2 bases from V and 3 bases from J, with 14 bases between. CDR1 and CDR2 (germline): DFQATT, SNEGSKA (reference sequence). CDR3 length equals 15 residues. In DNA, the CDR3 is TGCAGTGCTAGATATCCCAGGGATTTCTACAATGAGCAGTTCTTC. Its translation: CSARYPRDFYNEQFF.

This clone was seen many times. The V and J genes are TRBV20-1 and TRBJ1-1; D unclear. The length of the CDR3 is 13 residues. Germline-derived CDR1 and CDR2 are DFQATT and SNEGSKA (reference sequence). The chain's CDR3 is CSLFLSTNTEAFF. For the CDR3, the DNA is TGCAGCCTGTTTCTTTCAACGAACACTGAAGCTTTCTTT.

The table lists this clone with many counts. V gene TRBV20-1 combines with J gene TRBJ2-7; 7 bases are shared with TRBD1. V shed 4 bases, J shed 3 bases, and the junction held 6 bases outside the gene matches. Germline CDR1 reads DFQATT; CDR2 reads SNEGSKA (reference sequence). CDR3 size: 13 residues. The CDR3 is CSAIGDRVYEQYF. CDR3 bases: TGCAGTGCTATCGGAGACAGGGTCTACGAGCAGTACTTC.

This clone was found a few times. The V and J genes are TRBV2 and TRBJ1-4, with 7 bases that match TRBD1. The trim removed 6 bases at V and 8 bases at J, leaving 9 bases unmatched. Germline-derived CDR1 and CDR2 are SNHLY and FYNNEI. The CDR3 extends over 14 amino acids. The DNA of the CDR3 is TGTGCCAGCAGACTCGGACAGGTGAACGAAAAACTGTTTTTT. Protein product: CASRLGQVNEKLFF.

The chain's CDR3 is CAIASAGTGGTGYTF. CDR3 in DNA: TGTGCCATCGCGAGTGCGGGGACAGGGGGGACTGGCTACACCTTC. This sequence joins TRBV7-9 and TRBJ1-2; 11 bases line up with TRBD1. From germline, CDR1 is SEHNR and CDR2 FQNEAQ (reference sequence). The CDR3 contains 15 residues. With V trimmed by 10 bases and J by 7 bases, 14 bases remained unmatched.

This clone was counted ten times or more. The chain combines TRBV12-3 or TRBV12-4 with TRBJ1-6, with TRBD1 matching over 7 bases. V was clipped by 4 bases and J by 6 bases; unmatched bases: 9. CDR3 length: 16 amino acids. As DNA, the CDR3 is TGTGCCAGCAGTTCGGAGACAGGGCTCTTTAATTCACCCCTCCACTTT. Protein sequence: CASSSETGLFNSPLHF.

This clone was counted only a few times. The V call is TRBV6-1, the J call TRBJ2-1, with unresolved D. The length of the CDR3 is 17 residues. The germline V gene encodes CDR1 MNHNS and CDR2 SASEGT. V lost 0 bases, J lost 6 bases, and 18 bases lay in between. The DNA for the CDR3 is TGTGCCAGCAGTGAAGCGCTCAGAAAGGGATTTGGCAATGAGCAGTTCTTC. This translates into CASSEALRKGFGNEQFF.

In this sample, this clone turned up many times. This chain connects TRBV28 to TRBJ2-7; the match to TRBD1 covers 8 bases. Losses at the gene ends were 4 bases for V and 6 bases for J; bases not matched to a gene: 11. Germline V gene sequence: CDR1 MDHEN, CDR2 SYDVKM. The CDR3 loop spans 15 amino acids. CDR3 DNA sequence: TGTGCCAGCAGTTCGGCCGGGACAGGAGCCTCCGAGCAGTACTTC. It specifies CASSSAGTGASEQYF.

Of note for this clone: A junction end diverges from the germline sequence, so it may reflect a read error. The J gene is TRBJ2-1, the V gene TRBV4-2, with 10 bases fitting TRBD2. This CDR3 contains 15 residues. CDR1 is LGHNA and CDR2 is YNFKEQ in the germline V gene. CDR3: CASSQVAGGANEQFF. The CDR3 region has the DNA TGTGCCAGCAGTCAAGTAGCGGGAGGAGCCAATGAGCAGTTCTTC.

The chain uses TRBV5-1 and TRBJ1-1, with 8 nucleotides matching TRBD1. The CDR3 is 16 residues long. V lost 4 bases to trimming and J lost 7 bases; unmatched junction nucleotides: 15. Germline lookup yields CDR1 SGHRS and CDR2 YFSETQ. Written as DNA, the CDR3 is TGCGCCAGCAGCCCGGACAGGGTAGAATTGAGCATTGAAGCTTTCTTT. It yields the protein CASSPDRVELSIEAFF.

The J gene is TRBJ1-1, the V gene TRBV20-1; D is ambiguous. There are 14 residues in the CDR3. The V gene's germline CDR1 is DFQATT and CDR2 SNEGSKA (reference sequence). The V end was cut by 2 bases, the J end by 5 bases, with 15 bases between. This CDR3 is CSARTPNGETEAFF. The CDR3 region has the DNA TGCAGTGCTAGAACCCCCAACGGCGAGACTGAAGCTTTCTTT.

As concerns this clone: Since no conserved phenylalanine or tryptophan closes the CDR3, a read error is the likely cause. The V gene is TRBV29-1, the J gene TRBJ1-1; weak D call: TRBD1 (5 bases). This CDR3 is 10 amino acids long. The V gene lost 4 bases and the J gene lost 10 bases, with 10 bases spanning the gap. CDR1 is SQVTM and CDR2 is ANQGSEA in the germline V gene. The CDR3 DNA follows: TGCAGCGTTGTCGAGGGACGAGCTTTCTGT. Amino acids: CSVVEGRAFC.